A single sample gave rise to the 29 T cell receptor beta chains below, sequenced in a study of shared clonotypes between healthy human individuals. Repertoires were generated with immunoSEQ multiplex PCR, while TCRdb's copy carries only in-frame clones and drops some. The table shows some 2 million clones, with about 95% occurring only once. Naive CD8 isolation took CD45RO-negative cells positively selected for CCR7 and excluded terminally differentiated effector memory CD45RA+ cells. The sequencing input was naive CD8+ T cells sorted from blood. These receptor sequences come from a man younger than 35 in good health.

J is TRBJ2-5 and V is TRBV7-8; D gene unclear. The CDR3 sequence is 16 residues long. Germline assignment: CDR1 SGHVS and CDR2 FQNEAQ. The germline V and J ends were trimmed by 1 base and 3 bases, with 15 bases remaining between them. CDR3 sequence reads: CASSLVLRVIEETQYF. The CDR3 nucleotides read TGTGCCAGCAGCTTAGTTCTTAGAGTGATAGAAGAGACCCAGTACTTC. The complete variable domain, with remaining parts taken from reference TRBV7-8 and TRBJ2-5, reads GAGVSQSPRYKVAKRGQDVALRCDPISGHVSLFWYQQALGQGPEFLTYFQNEAQLDKSGLPSDRFFAERPEGSVSTLKIQRTQQEDSAVYLCASSLVLRVIEETQYFGPGTRLLVL.

This clone was seen a single time. This chain joins TRBV9 and TRBJ2-3; 8 nucleotides match TRBD2. V lost 6 bases to trimming and J lost 0 bases; unmatched junction nucleotides: 9. The CDR3 contains 16 residues. Germline CDR1 is SGDLS and CDR2 is YYNGEE. DNA of the CDR3: TGTGCCAGCACTTCTGACAGCGGGGGAAGCACAGATACGCAGTATTTT. Its translation: CASTSDSGGSTDTQYF.

The rearrangement links TRBV9 to TRBJ1-6; the D gene is possibly TRBD1 (6 bases). The CDR3 runs 14 residues. In germline, CDR1 is SGDLS, CDR2 YYNGEE. Trimming cost V 4 bases and J 8 bases, with 13 bases left between them. CDR3 sequence: CASSWGGSDSPLHF. In DNA, the CDR3 is TGTGCCAGCAGCTGGGGGGGCTCTGATTCACCCCTCCACTTT. Full variable domain (outside the CDR3, taken from reference TRBV9 and TRBJ1-6): DSGVTQTPKHLITATGQRVTLRCSPRSGDLSVYWYQQSLDQGLQFLIQYYNGEERAKGNILERFSAQQFPDLHSELNLSSLELGDSALYFCASSWGGSDSPLHFGNGTRLTVT.

As concerns this clone: Distinct nucleotide sequences in the sample also encode this CDR3. CDR3 protein: CASSLDRVEQYF. The CDR3 DNA sequence: TGTGCCAGCAGTTTGGACAGGGTCGAGCAGTACTTC. This sequence joins TRBV27 and TRBJ2-7; 8 bases align to TRBD1. Germline-derived CDR1 and CDR2 are MNHEY and SMNVEV (reference sequence). The CDR3 runs to 12 residues. The J segment lost 6 bases and the V segment lost 3 bases, leaving 1 base of the junction unmatched.

This clone was counted once. The chain links TRBV19 to TRBJ2-5; 11 nucleotides match TRBD2. Germline values: CDR1 LNHDA, CDR2 SQIVND (reference sequence). V trimming: 7 bases; J trimming: 2 bases; junction bases outside the gene matches: 6. CDR3 size: 15 residues. The CDR3 nucleotides are TGTGCCAGTACCCTTAGCGGGGGGGTTCAAGAGACCCAGTACTTC. It specifies CASTLSGGVQETQYF.

The rearrangement joins TRBV13 to TRBJ2-7; D perhaps matches TRBD1 (5 bases). V lost 5 bases, J lost 3 bases, and 11 bases lay in between. The germline V gene encodes CDR1 PRHDT and CDR2 FYEKMQ (reference sequence). The CDR3 runs to 13 residues. The CDR3 sequence: CASSRGGVYEQYF. The CDR3 DNA reads TGTGCCAGCAGCAGGGGTGGGGTCTACGAGCAGTACTTC.

The chain is built from TRBV7-6 and TRBJ2-1; 10 bases align to TRBD2. The junction had 6 bases not matched to a gene; V was cut back by 6 bases and J by 4 bases. CDR1 is SGHVS, CDR2 FNYEAQ, per germline. The CDR3 runs to 15 residues. The CDR3 region is CASSQREGPYNEQFF. The CDR3 DNA follows: TGTGCCAGCAGTCAGCGGGAGGGCCCGTACAATGAGCAGTTCTTC.

In this sample, this clone turned up once. One end of the junction fails to match germline, which may point to a read error. The chain links TRBV6-5 to TRBJ2-7; 8 bases fit TRBD1. The germline V gene encodes CDR1 MNHEY and CDR2 SVGAGI. The CDR3 loop spans 13 amino acids. Here the CDR3 reads CASSYRTGYGQYF. As DNA, the CDR3 is TGTGCCAGCAGTTACAGGACAGGGTACGGGCAGTACTTC.

The rearrangement links TRBV6-1 to TRBJ2-7; 9 bases line up with TRBD1. CDR3 size: 15 residues. Germline V gene sequence: CDR1 MNHNS, CDR2 SASEGT. The trim removed 2 bases at V and 3 bases at J, leaving 5 bases unmatched. The CDR3 bases are TGTGCCAGCAGTGAACACAGGGGGCAATTCTACGAGCAGTACTTC. Protein sequence: CASSEHRGQFYEQYF.

The chain combines TRBV4-1 with TRBJ1-3; no firm D call. With 0 bases removed from V and 4 bases from J, the gap between germline ends came to 10 bases. Germline lookup yields CDR1 MGHRA and CDR2 YSYEKL. This CDR3 is 15 amino acids long. CDR3 DNA sequence: TGCGCCAGCAGCCAAGAAATGGCGTCCGGAAACACCATATATTTT. This codes for CASSQEMASGNTIYF.

The J gene is TRBJ1-5, the V gene TRBV27; D is perhaps TRBD1 (5 bases). The V end was cut by 3 bases, the J end by 9 bases, with 15 bases between. CDR1 MNHEY and CDR2 SMNVEV come from the germline V gene (reference sequence). This CDR3 comprises 14 residues. CDR3: CASSFIGGSSPQHF. CDR3 DNA: TGTGCCAGCAGTTTCATCGGGGGATCATCGCCCCAGCATTTT.

The genes are TRBV30 and TRBJ1-3, with D unresolved. CDR3 length: 13 amino acids. V lost 5 bases and J lost 4, with 12 bases in between. The germline V gene has CDR1 GTSNPN and CDR2 SVGIG (reference sequence). CDR3 sequence reads: CAWGWAAGNTIYF. In DNA, the CDR3 is TGTGCCTGGGGCTGGGCAGCGGGAAACACCATATATTTT.

The chain combines TRBV9 with TRBJ2-3, with D unclear. Trimming cost V 3 bases and J 2 bases, with 7 bases left between them. Germline values: CDR1 SGDLS, CDR2 YYNGEE. This CDR3 is built from 13 residues. The CDR3 coding sequence is TGTGCCAGCAGCGATGGAAACACAGATACGCAGTATTTT. It encodes CASSDGNTDTQYF.

The chain recombines TRBV5-4 with TRBJ1-1; 10 bases line up with TRBD1. The CDR3 loop spans 14 amino acids. Germline V CDR1 and CDR2: SGHNT, YYREEE (reference sequence). J lost 6 bases, V lost 3 bases, and 5 bases had no gene match. The CDR3 spells CASSWDRGIAEAFF. The CDR3 region has the DNA TGTGCCAGCAGCTGGGACAGGGGAATCGCTGAAGCTTTCTTT.

The rearrangement links TRBV5-6 to TRBJ1-1; D unresolved. Germline assignment: CDR1 SGHDT and CDR2 YYEEEE. The CDR3 contains 15 residues. V lost 1 base to trimming and J lost 11 bases, with 21 bases between them. The CDR3: CASSLRAPDGIKAFF. Written as DNA, the CDR3 is TGTGCCAGCAGCTTGAGGGCCCCGGACGGGATTAAGGCTTTCTTT. The variable domain in full, with the rest retrieved from reference TRBV5-6 and TRBJ1-1, is DAGVTQSPTHLIKTRGQQVTLRCSPKSGHDTVSWYQQALGQGPQFIFQYYEEEERQRGNFPDRFSGHQFPNYSSELNVNALLLGDSALYLCASSLRAPDGIKAFFGQGTRLTVV.

Regarding this clone: Other DNA sequences in the same sample also yield this CDR3. This chain joins TRBV28 and TRBJ2-7; D might be TRBD2 (6 bases). The CDR3 is 12 residues long. The germline gives CDR1 MDHEN, CDR2 SYDVKM. V was trimmed by 6 bases and J by 4 bases, leaving 10 bases between them. CDR3 residues: CASSPGGYEQYF. As DNA, the CDR3 is TGTGCCAGCAGCCCAGGAGGGTACGAGCAGTACTTC.

The chain carries TRBV27 and TRBJ1-2, with D unresolved. V dropped 0 bases and J dropped 5 bases, with 16 bases sitting between them. This CDR3 has 16 residues. Per germline, CDR1 MNHEY and CDR2 SMNVEV (reference sequence). The CDR3 protein is CASSLSFQALRYGYTF. CDR3 sequence (DNA): TGTGCCAGCAGTTTATCGTTTCAGGCCCTTCGATATGGCTACACCTTC.

The DNA for the CDR3 is TGTGCCAGCAGCTTTCTGAGGGGCACTGAAGCTTTCTTT. This codes for CASSFLRGTEAFF. The chain combines TRBV21-1 with TRBJ1-1. TRBV21-1 is given as a pseudogene. The CDR3 spans 13 residues.

The genes are TRBV9 and TRBJ2-3; D is ambiguous. V was clipped by 0 bases and J by 2 bases, with 4 bases between them. Germline assignment: CDR1 SGDLS and CDR2 YYNGEE. This CDR3 is built from 13 residues. Here the CDR3 DNA reads TGTGCCAGCAGCGTAGCAGACACAGATACGCAGTATTTT. Encoded protein: CASSVADTDTQYF.

The chain employs TRBV7-9 and TRBJ2-1; 7 nucleotides match TRBD2. Germline V gene data show CDR1 as SEHNR and CDR2 as FQNEAQ (reference sequence). V lost 8 bases to trimming and J lost 2 bases; unmatched junction nucleotides: 6. The length of the CDR3 is 14 residues. This chain's CDR3 is CASGGSSPYNEQFF. DNA of the CDR3: TGTGCCAGCGGCGGGAGTTCTCCCTACAATGAGCAGTTCTTC.

In DNA form, the CDR3 reads TGTGCCAGCAGCTTGACAGTCCTCCACGAGCAGTACTTC. The encoded protein is CASSLTVLHEQYF. V gene TRBV5-8 combines with J gene TRBJ2-7; D is uncertain. This CDR3 is 13 amino acids long. Trimming stripped 1 base from V and 5 bases from J, with 10 bases between. Germline V gene lookup returns CDR1 SGHTS and CDR2 YDEGEE.

The chain combines TRBV30 with TRBJ2-5, with a weak D call TRBD1 (6 bases). From germline, CDR1 is GTSNPN and CDR2 SVGIG (reference sequence). The V gene lost 4 bases and the J gene lost 2 bases, with 11 bases spanning the gap. The CDR3 contains 13 residues. The chain's CDR3 is CAWNYGQQETQYF. The CDR3 coding sequence is TGTGCCTGGAATTACGGACAGCAAGAGACCCAGTACTTC.

This rearrangement joins TRBV6-1 to TRBJ2-2; D is unresolved. The CDR3 loop spans 15 amino acids. Germline assignment: CDR1 MNHNS and CDR2 SASEGT. The V gene lost 2 bases and the J gene lost 3 bases, with 10 bases spanning the gap. The CDR3 nucleotides are TGTGCCAGCAGTGAAAATTTAGTGTACACCGGGGAGCTGTTTTTT. Translated: CASSENLVYTGELFF.

The chain combines TRBV5-4 with TRBJ2-2; no firm D call. Looked up from germline, CDR1 is SGHNT and CDR2 is YYREEE (reference sequence). The CDR3 consists of 12 residues. V lost 6 bases, J lost 4 bases, and 7 bases lay in between. The CDR3 DNA reads TGTGCCAGCACCCTGGTCACCGGGGAGCTGTTTTTT. Residues: CASTLVTGELFF.

The chain has TRBV5-1 and TRBJ2-2; D is undetermined. The CDR3 sequence is 13 residues long. CDR1 and CDR2 from the germline V gene are SGHRS and YFSETQ. V dropped 9 bases and J dropped 7 bases, with 16 bases sitting between them. In DNA form, the CDR3 reads TGCGCCACCTCCAGCCTTCCTGGCGGGGAGCTGTTTTTT. It specifies CATSSLPGGELFF.

V usage is TRBV5-6 and J usage is TRBJ2-5; tentatively, D is TRBD1 (5 bases). The CDR3 spans 14 residues. In germline, CDR1 is SGHDT, CDR2 YYEEEE. Trimming removed 0 bases from V and 4 bases from J, with 10 bases in between. The CDR3 sequence: CASSLAWGPETQYF. The CDR3 coding sequence is TGTGCCAGCAGCTTGGCCTGGGGCCCAGAGACCCAGTACTTC.

This clone was counted only a few times. The identical CDR3 is also encoded by other nucleotide sequences in the sample. The gene calls are TRBV7-9 and TRBJ2-7, with a tentative D call TRBD1 (6 bases). Germline-derived CDR1 and CDR2 are SEHNR and FQNEAQ (reference sequence). The CDR3 consists of 14 residues. V was pared by 1 base and J by 1 base, with 8 bases between. CDR3 in DNA: TGTGCCAGCAGCTTAGGGACAGCTTCCTACGAGCAGTACTTC. Protein sequence: CASSLGTASYEQYF.

Comments on this clone: A junction end diverges from the germline sequence, so it may reflect a read error. This CDR3 is also generated by other DNA sequences in the sample. The genes are TRBV6-5 and TRBJ1-1; D is possibly TRBD1 (5 bases). The CDR3 covers 15 residues. Germline V gives CDR1 MNHEY, CDR2 SVGAGI. The DNA of the CDR3 is TGTGCCAGCAGTTACAGAGAGGGGTTGAATACTGAAGCTTTCTTT. Its translation: CASSYREGLNTEAFF.

This clone has only one observation. The gene calls are TRBV7-9 and TRBJ2-7; maybe TRBD2 (5 bases). This CDR3 comprises 15 residues. Trimming pared 5 bases from V and 3 bases from J, leaving 17 bases between. Germline V gene sequence: CDR1 SEHNR, CDR2 FQNEAQ (reference sequence). CDR3 loop: CASSPRGPAFYEQYF. The CDR3 DNA sequence: TGTGCCAGCAGCCCCCGCGGGCCGGCCTTCTACGAGCAGTACTTC.